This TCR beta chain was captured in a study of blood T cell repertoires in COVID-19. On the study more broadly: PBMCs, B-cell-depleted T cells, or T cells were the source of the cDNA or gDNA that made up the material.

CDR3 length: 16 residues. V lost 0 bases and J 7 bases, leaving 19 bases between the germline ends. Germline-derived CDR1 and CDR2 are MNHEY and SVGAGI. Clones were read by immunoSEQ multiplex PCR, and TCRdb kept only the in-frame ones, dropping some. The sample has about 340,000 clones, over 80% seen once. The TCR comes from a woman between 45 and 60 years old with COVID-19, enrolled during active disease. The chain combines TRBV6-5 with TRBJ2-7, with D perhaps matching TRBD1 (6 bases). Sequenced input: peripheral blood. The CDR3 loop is CASSYSFKQGYSEQYF. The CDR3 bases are TGTGCCAGCAGTTACTCTTTTAAGCAGGGGTACTCGGAGCAGTACTTC.